Below are 32 T cell receptor beta chains sequenced from a single sample in a study of OX40 agonist ivuxolimab in advanced cancers. The method was immunoSEQ multiplex PCR; TCRdb's version includes in-frame clones alone and lacks a portion of them. The sample holds 55,000 to 85,000 clones, roughly 80% seen once. Source: CD4+ or CD8+ T cells sorted from blood, taken in a trial of the OX40 agonist ivuxolimab. Receptors were obtained from an adult with an advanced solid tumor such as melanoma, head and neck, liver or kidney cancer.

This clone was observed a single time. This chain links TRBV5-6 with TRBJ1-2, with D perhaps TRBD1 (5 bases). Germline V gene lookup returns CDR1 SGHDT and CDR2 YYEEEE. The length of the CDR3 is 15 residues. The V end was cut by 1 base, the J end by 4 bases, with 14 bases between. In nucleotides, the CDR3 is TGTGCCAGCAGCTTGAGTCAGGGTGGTGTCTATGGCTACACCTTC. Protein: CASSLSQGGVYGYTF.

The rearrangement uses TRBV19 and TRBJ1-5; tentative D call: TRBD1 (5 bases). Per the germline V gene, CDR1 is LNHDA and CDR2 is SQIVND (reference sequence). V gave up 8 bases and J gave up 3 bases, with 17 bases separating them. The CDR3 covers 15 residues. The CDR3 spells CASGGVVRNNQPQHF. For the CDR3, the DNA is TGTGCCAGTGGGGGGGTCGTCAGAAACAATCAGCCCCAGCATTTT.

The chain combines TRBV6-5 with TRBJ1-2; 9 nucleotides line up with TRBD1. This CDR3 comprises 15 residues. V lost 5 bases and J lost 2; bases outside the gene matches: 6. The V gene's germline CDR1 is MNHEY and CDR2 SVGAGI. The CDR3 loop is CASSTGTGQNYGYTF. CDR3 DNA sequence: TGTGCCAGCAGTACCGGGACAGGGCAAAACTATGGCTACACCTTC.

V and J are TRBV5-1 and TRBJ2-3, with 16 bases aligning to TRBD2. Trimming at V came to 4 bases and at J to 0 bases, leaving 5 bases not matched to a gene. Germline V gene sequence: CDR1 SGHRS, CDR2 YFSETQ. The CDR3 runs to 18 residues. The CDR3 DNA follows: TGCGCCAGCAGCACGGGACTAGCGGGGGGGCTTAGCACAGATACGCAGTATTTT. It yields the protein CASSTGLAGGLSTDTQYF. Supplemented by reference TRBV5-1 and TRBJ2-3, the full variable domain reads KAGVTQTPRYLIKTRGQQVTLSCSPISGHRSVSWYQQTPGQGLQFLFEYFSETQRNKGNFPGRFSGRQFSNSRSEMNVSTLELGDSALYLCASSTGLAGGLSTDTQYFGPGTRLTVL.

By share, this clone counts as medium-sized (0.01 to 0.1%). The chain carries TRBV30 and TRBJ1-6, with D unresolved. V gave up 3 bases and J gave up 7 bases, with 10 bases separating them. CDR3 length equals 13 residues. Germline CDR1 GTSNPN, CDR2 SVGIG (reference sequence). CDR3 protein: CAWRLVFNSPLHF. The CDR3 nucleotides read TGTGCCTGGAGATTGGTATTCAATTCACCCCTCCACTTT. The whole variable domain, remainder taken from reference TRBV30 and TRBJ1-6, is SQTIHQWPATLVQPVGSPLSLECTVEGTSNPNLYWYRQAAGRGLQLLFYSVGIGQISSEVPQNLSASRPQDRQFILSSKKLLLSDSGFYLCAWRLVFNSPLHFGNGTRLTVT.

The chain has TRBV5-4 and TRBJ2-5, with 7 bases matching TRBD2. J was trimmed by 2 bases and V by 3 bases; bases with no gene match: 4. This CDR3 region has 14 residues. CDR1 is SGHNT and CDR2 is YYREEE in the germline V gene (reference sequence). The CDR3 nucleotides are TGTGCCAGCAGCTGGGGGGGGAGGCAAGAGACCCAGTACTTC. It codes for CASSWGGRQETQYF.

The chain carries TRBV27 and TRBJ2-5; weak D call: TRBD1 (6 bases). The CDR3 sequence is 14 residues long. Trimming shortened V by 6 bases and J by 5 bases, and 16 bases separated the two germline ends. Germline V gene sequence: CDR1 MNHEY, CDR2 SMNVEV (reference sequence). As DNA, the CDR3 is TGTGCCAGCAGAAAATTACAGGGAAGGGAGACCCAGTACTTC. Translation: CASRKLQGRETQYF.

The J gene is TRBJ1-2, the V gene TRBV9, with D uncertain. Germline assignment: CDR1 SGDLS and CDR2 YYNGEE. The CDR3 contains 14 residues. Trimming removed 6 bases from V and 4 bases from J, with 16 bases in between. CDR3 DNA: TGTGCCAGCACCAGTGACGACCGGAGCTATGGCTACACCTTC. Its translation is CASTSDDRSYGYTF.

This chain uses TRBV2 with TRBJ2-5, with D perhaps assigned TRBD1 or TRBD2 (6 bases each). This CDR3 has 16 amino acids. The V gene's germline CDR1 is SNHLY and CDR2 FYNNEI. V gave up 4 bases and J gave up 1 base, with 16 bases separating them. The CDR3 region has the DNA TGTGCCAGCAGTGTAGGGCTTGGGGGGCCCCAAGAGACCCAGTACTTC. As protein: CASSVGLGGPQETQYF.

This rearrangement joins TRBV12-5 to TRBJ2-3; 8 positions agree with TRBD2. V trimming: 0 bases; J trimming: 2 bases; junction bases outside the gene matches: 16. The CDR3 has 20 residues. Germline V gene sequence: CDR1 LGHNT, CDR2 FRNRAP. CDR3 region: CASGLVVGGAARSDTDTQYF. CDR3 in DNA: TGTGCTAGTGGTTTGGTAGTCGGGGGGGCTGCGCGATCTGACACAGATACGCAGTATTTT.

The table lists this clone with a count of one. The rearrangement joins TRBV18 to TRBJ2-3, with 11 bases lining up with TRBD1. The J segment lost 1 base and the V segment lost 4 bases, leaving 1 base of the junction unmatched. The V gene's germline CDR1 is KGHSH and CDR2 LQKENI. The CDR3 runs 15 residues. The CDR3: CASSRDRGGTDTQYF. CDR3 in DNA: TGTGCCAGCTCACGGGACAGGGGGGGCACAGATACGCAGTATTTT.

This rearrangement joins TRBV6-6 to TRBJ2-7; 10 nucleotides line up with TRBD1. The V segment lost 0 bases and the J segment 2 bases; nucleotides outside the gene matches: 1. From germline, CDR1 is MNHNY and CDR2 SVGAGI (reference sequence). This CDR3 region has 15 residues. CDR3: CASSYSGQGAYEQYF. The CDR3 DNA is TGTGCCAGCAGTTACTCCGGACAGGGGGCCTACGAGCAGTACTTC.

The chain links TRBV19 to TRBJ2-3, with D possibly matching TRBD2 (6 bases). The CDR3 is made up of 17 amino acids. CDR1 LNHDA and CDR2 SQIVND come from the germline V gene (reference sequence). V was trimmed by 5 bases and J by 2 bases, leaving 20 bases between them. CDR3 in amino acids: CASSASWDSSSTDTQYF. CDR3 nucleotides: TGTGCCAGTAGTGCATCTTGGGACTCTAGTTCCACAGATACGCAGTATTTT.

This clone was detected only a few times. The chain combines TRBV11-2 with TRBJ1-2; 7 bases agree with TRBD1. CDR3 size: 15 residues. Germline V lookup: CDR1 SGHAT, CDR2 FQNNGV. The V gene end was trimmed by 5 bases and the J gene end by 3 bases; junction bases not matched to a gene: 9. The chain's CDR3 is CASSPIRGQDYGYTF. The CDR3 nucleotides read TGTGCCAGCAGCCCTATTAGGGGGCAGGACTATGGCTACACCTTC. The variable domain in full, with the rest retrieved from reference TRBV11-2 and TRBJ1-2, is EAGVAQSPRYKIIEKRQSVAFWCNPISGHATLYWYQQILGQGPKLLIQFQNNGVVDDSQLPKDRFSAERLKGVDSTLKIQPAKLEDSAVYLCASSPIRGQDYGYTFGSGTRLTVV.

CDR3 in DNA: TGTGCCAGCAGCTTAGCGACAGGGCTTGGAAACACCATATATTTT. This gives the protein CASSLATGLGNTIYF. The rearrangement joins TRBV7-8 to TRBJ1-3, with TRBD1 identical over 7 bases. CDR1 SGHVS and CDR2 FQNEAQ come from the germline V gene. V lost 0 bases and J lost 3; bases outside the gene matches: 2. The CDR3 extends over 15 amino acids.

V gene TRBV30 combines with J gene TRBJ1-2; TRBD1 agrees at 10 bases. With 0 bases clipped from V and 8 bases from J, the junction kept 6 bases outside the gene matches. The germline V gene encodes CDR1 GTSNPN and CDR2 SVGIG (reference sequence). The CDR3 has 14 residues. CDR3 in DNA: TGTGCCTGGAGTGTAACGGACAGGGGGGAAGGCTACACCTTC. Residues: CAWSVTDRGEGYTF.

This chain links TRBV4-1 with TRBJ1-5; 7 bases are shared with TRBD1. V dropped 4 bases and J dropped 1; count of bases not matched to a gene: 10. CDR1 and CDR2 (germline): MGHRA, YSYEKL. This CDR3 comprises 17 residues. CDR3 protein: CASSRGRAQGSNQPQHF. CDR3 bases: TGCGCCAGCAGCCGGGGAAGGGCACAGGGGAGCAATCAGCCCCAGCATTTT.

The chain joins TRBV15 to TRBJ1-2, with D hard to call. Germline CDR1 and CDR2: LNHNV and YYDKDF (reference sequence). This CDR3 contains 13 residues. Deletions cut 0 bases from V and 4 bases from J, with 6 bases between. CDR3 amino acids: CATSRDTGYGYTF. As DNA, the CDR3 is TGTGCCACCAGCAGAGATACGGGCTATGGCTACACCTTC.

This clone appeared once. This chain connects TRBV5-1 to TRBJ2-1; 9 bases map to TRBD2. V shed 4 bases and J 10 bases; nucleotides not matched to a gene: 12. This CDR3 comprises 15 residues. Germline-derived CDR1 and CDR2 are SGHRS and YFSETQ. CDR3: CASSRLERGDPEQFF. The CDR3 nucleotides are TGCGCCAGCAGCCGCCTTGAGCGGGGGGACCCGGAGCAGTTCTTC. Full variable domain (missing parts from reference TRBV5-1 and TRBJ2-1): KAGVTQTPRYLIKTRGQQVTLSCSPISGHRSVSWYQQTPGQGLQFLFEYFSETQRNKGNFPGRFSGRQFSNSRSEMNVSTLELGDSALYLCASSRLERGDPEQFFGPGTRLTVL.

The genes are TRBV7-3 and TRBJ2-2; the D call may be TRBD1 or TRBD2 (6 bases each). This CDR3 spans 15 amino acids. Germline V gene sequence: CDR1 SGHTA, CDR2 FQGTGA. With 5 bases removed from V and 5 bases from J, the gap between germline ends came to 15 bases. The CDR3 here is CASSPNGGQTGELFF. CDR3 bases: TGTGCCAGCAGCCCAAATGGGGGGCAAACCGGGGAGCTGTTTTTT.

This chain joins TRBV2 and TRBJ1-6; D gene ambiguous. Trimming left V 4 bases short and J 7 bases short, with 11 bases between. Looked up from germline, CDR1 is SNHLY and CDR2 is FYNNEI. The CDR3 extends over 14 amino acids. CDR3 loop: CASSVARTNSPLHF. In DNA form, the CDR3 reads TGTGCCAGCAGTGTTGCCCGGACGAATTCACCCCTCCACTTT.

This chain uses TRBV2 with TRBJ2-7; 8 nucleotides line up with TRBD2. The CDR3 totals 12 residues. The germline CDR1 and CDR2 sequences are SNHLY and FYNNEI. The V gene end was trimmed by 8 bases and the J gene end by 3 bases; junction bases not matched to a gene: 3. The CDR3 loop reads CASGLAIYEQYF. CDR3 coding DNA: TGTGCCAGCGGACTAGCTATCTACGAGCAGTACTTC.

The table lists this clone with a count of one. The rearrangement links TRBV18 to TRBJ2-5, with D possibly TRBD2 on 6 matching bases. V lost 5 bases to trimming and J lost 7 bases, with 20 bases between them. The CDR3 contains 15 residues. The germline CDR1 and CDR2 sequences are KGHSH and LQKENI. CDR3 region: CASSSLSGIEGTQYF. The CDR3 nucleotides are TGTGCCAGCTCAAGCCTTAGCGGAATTGAGGGGACCCAGTACTTC.

The chain joins TRBV5-6 to TRBJ1-2; possibly TRBD1 for D (5 bases). This CDR3 spans 13 amino acids. Germline V gene data show CDR1 as SGHDT and CDR2 as YYEEEE. V was trimmed by 0 bases and J by 4 bases, leaving 7 bases between them. The CDR3 DNA reads as TGTGCCAGCAGCTTGGGCAGGGCCTATGGCTACACCTTC. As protein: CASSLGRAYGYTF.

On this clone: One junction end disagrees with the germline gene, perhaps due to a read error. The chain joins TRBV2 to TRBJ1-2; D gene uncertain. The CDR3 contains 11 residues. Germline assignment: CDR1 SNHLY and CDR2 FYNNEI. The CDR3 nucleotides read TGTGCCAGCACCACCCTCGTCGCGGCGAGCTTC. This translates into CASTTLVAASF.

The chain recombines TRBV12-5 with TRBJ1-4; 7 nucleotides line up with TRBD1. The germline V gene encodes CDR1 LGHNT and CDR2 FRNRAP. V was pared by 3 bases and J by 8 bases, with 9 bases of the junction left unmatched. The CDR3 runs to 15 residues. The CDR3 bases are TGTGCTAGTGGTTTTATCACCCCCAGGGGGGAAAAACTGTTTTTT. Residues: CASGFITPRGEKLFF.

This clone was found a few times. The chain couples TRBV7-6 to TRBJ1-2; D is unclear. The germline CDR1 and CDR2 sequences are SGHVS and FNYEAQ. V lost 3 bases and J 4 bases, leaving 9 bases between the germline ends. CDR3 size: 13 residues. This CDR3 reads CASSLTDGYGYTF. CDR3 bases: TGTGCCAGCAGCTTGACGGATGGCTATGGCTACACCTTC.

This chain connects TRBV2 to TRBJ1-3, with a tentative D call TRBD1 (5 bases). The CDR3 sequence is 12 residues long. The ends were cut back, 9 bases at V and 1 base at J, with 7 bases in the middle. The V gene's germline CDR1 is SNHLY and CDR2 FYNNEI. The CDR3 sequence is CARKGSGNTIYF. CDR3 nucleotides: TGTGCCAGAAAGGGGTCTGGAAACACCATATATTTT.

The chain links TRBV25-1 to TRBJ1-2, with 7 bases that match TRBD1. The CDR3 extends over 14 amino acids. Trimming at V came to 6 bases and at J to 8 bases, leaving 12 bases not matched to a gene. CDR1 is MGHDK and CDR2 is SYGVNS in the germline V gene. CDR3 sequence (DNA): TGTGCCAGCAGGAAGGAGGGGGCGGGAAGAGGCTACACCTTC. Protein: CASRKEGAGRGYTF.

The rearrangement joins TRBV7-9 to TRBJ2-3, with 8 nucleotides matching TRBD1. With V trimmed by 2 bases and J by 4 bases, 8 bases remained unmatched. This CDR3 is 16 amino acids long. The germline gives CDR1 SEHNR, CDR2 FQNEAQ (reference sequence). CDR3 loop: CASSLKAGGSADTQYF. CDR3 bases: TGTGCCAGCAGCTTAAAGGCAGGGGGCTCGGCAGATACGCAGTATTTT.

As regards this clone: This sample also contains other DNA sequences that code for the same CDR3. The V gene is TRBV14, the J gene TRBJ1-5; D is unresolved. Trimming cost V 1 base and J 3 bases, with 4 bases left between them. This CDR3 comprises 13 residues. Germline V gene data show CDR1 as SGHDN and CDR2 as FVKESK. CDR3 coding DNA: TGTGCCAGCAGCCAAGGTCTCAATCAGCCCCAGCATTTT. It codes for CASSQGLNQPQHF.

V is TRBV5-5 and J is TRBJ2-7, with TRBD2 matching over 8 bases. Trimming took 4 bases from V and 1 from J; bases not matched to a gene: 7. Germline CDR1 and CDR2: SGHKS and YYEKEE (reference sequence). This CDR3 has 15 amino acids. CDR3 region: CASSLLAAISYEQYF. For the CDR3, the DNA is TGTGCCAGCAGCCTACTAGCGGCCATTTCCTACGAGCAGTACTTC.